The 21 T cell receptor beta chains below all came from one sample that was sequenced in a study of shared clonotypes between healthy human individuals. The protocol was immunoSEQ multiplex PCR, while the TCRdb copy is restricted to in-frame clones and leaves out a portion. This table holds about 2.3 million clones, just under 95% found once. The material sequenced was naive CD4+ T cells from PBMCs. The subset is: CD45RA+ positively selected. The receptors were sampled from a man younger than 35 in good health. Some clones in this sample may be carry-over from other donors' samples.

The gene calls are TRBV7-9 and TRBJ1-5, with D possibly matching TRBD1 (5 bases). Deletions cut 2 bases from V and 1 base from J, with 18 bases between. Germline values: CDR1 SEHNR, CDR2 FQNEAQ (reference sequence). The CDR3 is made up of 18 amino acids. CDR3 nucleotides: TGTGCCAGCAGCTTAACCCCTTCGGGGGTCTCAAGCAATCAGCCCCAGCATTTT. It encodes CASSLTPSGVSSNQPQHF.

The gene calls are TRBV18 and TRBJ2-7, with D perhaps TRBD1 (6 bases). The germline CDR1 and CDR2 sequences are KGHSH and LQKENI. The CDR3 covers 17 residues. Trimming stripped 4 bases from V and 0 bases from J, with 19 bases between. The CDR3 region has the DNA TGTGCCAGCTCACTAACATGGACAGCACACTACTCCTACGAGCAGTACTTC. This translates into CASSLTWTAHYSYEQYF.

Only one count was recorded for this clone. Other DNA sequences in the same sample also yield this CDR3. This chain uses TRBV29-1 with TRBJ1-2; D unclear. The CDR3 loop spans 11 amino acids. Germline V gives CDR1 SQVTM, CDR2 ANQGSEA. Trimming cost V 1 base and J 4 bases, with 4 bases left between them. The CDR3, as DNA: TGCAGCGTTGAAGGCCCCTATGGCTACACCTTC. The encoded protein is CSVEGPYGYTF.

The V call is TRBV6-1, the J call TRBJ2-2, with D uncertain. Germline CDR1 is MNHNS and CDR2 is SASEGT. CDR3 length equals 13 residues. The V end lost 1 base, the J end lost 6 bases, and 6 bases lay between the germline ends. The CDR3 spells CASSEGKAGELFF. Here the CDR3 DNA reads TGTGCCAGCAGTGAAGGGAAGGCCGGGGAGCTGTTTTTT.

This chain links TRBV2 with TRBJ2-1; D is possibly TRBD2 (5 bases). Germline CDR1 is SNHLY and CDR2 is FYNNEI. The V gene lost 6 bases and the J gene lost 0 bases, with 15 bases spanning the gap. This CDR3 region has 16 residues. CDR3 in DNA: TGTGCCAGCAGGATCGGACTTCAGAGCTCCTACAATGAGCAGTTCTTC. Translating it yields CASRIGLQSSYNEQFF.

This chain connects TRBV14 to TRBJ2-5; 9 bases are a match to TRBD2. Germline values: CDR1 SGHDN, CDR2 FVKESK. The CDR3 has 16 residues. V trimming: 5 bases; J trimming: 4 bases; junction bases outside the gene matches: 11. CDR3 in DNA: TGTGCCAGCAGCTCCATAGCGGGAGTAGGTCCAGAGACCCAGTACTTC. It yields the protein CASSSIAGVGPETQYF.

The rearrangement uses TRBV5-1 and TRBJ2-3; 8 positions match TRBD2. The CDR3 is 15 residues long. V was clipped by 4 bases and J by 6 bases; unmatched bases: 10. Per germline, CDR1 SGHRS and CDR2 YFSETQ. The chain's CDR3 is CASSEGLGGADTQYF. DNA for the CDR3: TGCGCCAGCAGCGAGGGACTAGGGGGGGCCGATACGCAGTATTTT.

The CDR3 region is CASSLTTSGRNEQFF. CDR3 coding DNA: TGCGCCAGCAGCTTGACGACTAGCGGGAGGAATGAGCAGTTCTTC. The chain uses TRBV5-1 and TRBJ2-1; TRBD2 aligns across 13 bases. The germline CDR1 and CDR2 sequences are SGHRS and YFSETQ. This CDR3 is built from 15 residues. V gave up 1 base and J gave up 7 bases; unmatched junction bases: 2. Based on the CDR3 plus reference TRBV5-1 and TRBJ2-1, the full variable domain is KAGVTQTPRYLIKTRGQQVTLSCSPISGHRSVSWYQQTPGQGLQFLFEYFSETQRNKGNFPGRFSGRQFSNSRSEMNVSTLELGDSALYLCASSLTTSGRNEQFFGPGTRLTVL.

The chain recombines TRBV28 with TRBJ1-2; D gene ambiguous. Between the trimmed V and J ends, which lost 5 bases and 0 bases, there was a span of 10 bases. The length of the CDR3 is 14 residues. CDR1 is MDHEN and CDR2 is SYDVKM in the germline V gene. The CDR3 sequence: CASSPPPSNYGYTF. The CDR3 DNA is TGTGCCAGCAGTCCTCCCCCTTCTAACTATGGCTACACCTTC.

The genes are TRBV5-1 and TRBJ1-1; D gene unclear. V lost 2 bases, J lost 1 base, and 12 bases lay in between. This CDR3 spans 15 amino acids. Germline lookup yields CDR1 SGHRS and CDR2 YFSETQ. The CDR3 here is CASSFGGPPNTEAFF. The CDR3 bases are TGCGCCAGCAGCTTCGGAGGGCCTCCGAACACTGAAGCTTTCTTT.

This chain links TRBV4-3 with TRBJ1-1, with 8 nucleotides matching TRBD1. Germline trimming cut 0 bases from V and 3 bases from J; bases unmatched to any gene: 12. From germline, CDR1 is LGHNA and CDR2 YSLEER. The CDR3 contains 18 residues. DNA of the CDR3: TGCGCCAGCAGCCAAGATACCCGGACAGGGAGGTTGGACACTGAAGCTTTCTTT. Encoded protein: CASSQDTRTGRLDTEAFF.

In the case of this clone: The sample has other DNA sequences that encode this CDR3 too. The DNA of the CDR3 is TGTGCCAGCCGGGACAGAGCCTACGAGCAGTACTTC. Amino acid sequence: CASRDRAYEQYF. V gene TRBV6-1 combines with J gene TRBJ2-7, with TRBD1 matching 7 bases. The V segment lost 8 bases and the J segment 2 bases; nucleotides outside the gene matches: 3. Germline CDR1 is MNHNS and CDR2 is SASEGT. The length of the CDR3 is 12 residues.

The sample holds one count of this clone. The chain is built from TRBV5-3 and TRBJ2-2; TRBD1 might be the D (6 bases). TRBV5-3 is marked as an open reading frame, function uncertain. Trimming stripped 3 bases from V and 6 bases from J, with 6 bases between. This CDR3 is built from 12 residues. The CDR3 sequence: CARSYRAGELFF. Written as DNA, the CDR3 is TGTGCCAGAAGCTACAGGGCCGGGGAGCTGTTTTTT.

The chain links TRBV27 to TRBJ2-5; 7 bases are shared with TRBD1. The CDR3 sequence is 15 residues long. V dropped 8 bases and J dropped 3; count of bases not matched to a gene: 12. CDR1 and CDR2 (germline): MNHEY, SMNVEV (reference sequence). The CDR3 bases are TGTGCCAGCGCTTACTCCGGGACAGCAGAAGAGACCCAGTACTTC. Translated, it gives CASAYSGTAEETQYF.

In nucleotides, the CDR3 is TGCGCCAGCAGTGAGTCGGGTTCACCCCTCCACTTT. It encodes CASSESGSPLHF. The chain carries TRBV10-1 and TRBJ1-6; D not certain. Germline CDR1 WNHNN, CDR2 SYGVQD (reference sequence). CDR3 length: 12 residues. The V end was cut by 0 bases, the J end by 9 bases, with 3 bases between.

This clone was counted once. The V call is TRBV28, the J call TRBJ2-3, with 8 bases identical to TRBD2. CDR1 and CDR2 (germline): MDHEN, SYDVKM. The CDR3 is 18 amino acids. The V and J ends lost 4 bases and 5 bases, in that order; junction bases with no gene match: 17. The CDR3: CASSSSPGGGEHGDTQYF. In nucleotides, the CDR3 is TGTGCCAGCAGTTCATCCCCCGGGGGGGGAGAGCACGGAGATACGCAGTATTTT.

V gene TRBV5-1 combines with J gene TRBJ2-1; D remains unclear. The CDR3 spans 17 residues. V was cut by 0 bases and J by 0 bases, with 13 bases left in between. Germline V gene data show CDR1 as SGHRS and CDR2 as YFSETQ. CDR3 nucleotides: TGCGCCAGCAGCTTGGCCCCCCCCGCGCGCTCCTACAATGAGCAGTTCTTC. Amino acid sequence: CASSLAPPARSYNEQFF.

This clone has just a few counts. The chain couples TRBV29-1 to TRBJ1-1; 7 nucleotides match TRBD1. Germline V gene data show CDR1 as SQVTM and CDR2 as ANQGSEA. The CDR3 consists of 14 residues. Germline trimming cut 1 base from V and 3 bases from J; bases unmatched to any gene: 5. CDR3 in amino acids: CSVEVRGLDTEAFF. Written as DNA, the CDR3 is TGCAGCGTTGAAGTCAGGGGGTTGGACACTGAAGCTTTCTTT.

This sequence joins TRBV5-1 and TRBJ2-3; 9 bases match TRBD2. In germline, CDR1 is SGHRS, CDR2 YFSETQ. V dropped 0 bases and J dropped 10; count of bases not matched to a gene: 12. The CDR3 is 16 amino acids. Here the CDR3 DNA reads TGCGCCAGCAGCTTGGACCCTAGCGGGATAGGGTTGGCGCAGTATTTT. Amino acid sequence: CASSLDPSGIGLAQYF.

The chain recombines TRBV9 with TRBJ2-1; a weak D match, TRBD1 (6 bases). Germline-derived CDR1 and CDR2 are SGDLS and YYNGEE. The CDR3 has 15 amino acids. The V end was cut by 1 base, the J end by 0 bases, with 8 bases between. The CDR3: CASSVTGHSYNEQFF. In nucleotides, the CDR3 is TGTGCCAGCAGCGTAACGGGACACTCCTACAATGAGCAGTTCTTC.

The genes are TRBV6-1 and TRBJ2-7; TRBD1 agrees at 8 bases. This CDR3 has 16 residues. Germline CDR1 reads MNHNS; CDR2 reads SASEGT. The trim removed 3 bases at V and 1 base at J, leaving 8 bases unmatched. CDR3 sequence (DNA): TGTGCCAGCAGTGAGACGGACAGGGTGGGATCCTACGAGCAGTACTTC. Amino acids: CASSETDRVGSYEQYF.